This T cell receptor beta chain was sequenced for a study of cytomegalovirus exposure and HLA in healthy donors. Assay: immunoSEQ multiplex PCR; the TCRdb copy retains only in-frame clones and omits some. Here the sample spans a few hundred thousand clones, around 91% being singletons. CDR1 is SGHRS, CDR2 YFSETQ, per germline. The V and J ends lost 0 bases and 0 bases respectively, with 12 bases between them. The CDR3 has 17 amino acids. The chain couples TRBV5-1 to TRBJ1-4; D gene uncertain. The receptor was derived from a woman aged 25 to 45 in good health and CMV-seronegative. The sample taken for sequencing was PBMCs. CDR3 protein: CASSLGQPPATNEKLFF. The CDR3 DNA is TGCGCCAGCAGCTTGGGTCAGCCGCCTGCAACTAATGAAAAACTGTTTTTT.